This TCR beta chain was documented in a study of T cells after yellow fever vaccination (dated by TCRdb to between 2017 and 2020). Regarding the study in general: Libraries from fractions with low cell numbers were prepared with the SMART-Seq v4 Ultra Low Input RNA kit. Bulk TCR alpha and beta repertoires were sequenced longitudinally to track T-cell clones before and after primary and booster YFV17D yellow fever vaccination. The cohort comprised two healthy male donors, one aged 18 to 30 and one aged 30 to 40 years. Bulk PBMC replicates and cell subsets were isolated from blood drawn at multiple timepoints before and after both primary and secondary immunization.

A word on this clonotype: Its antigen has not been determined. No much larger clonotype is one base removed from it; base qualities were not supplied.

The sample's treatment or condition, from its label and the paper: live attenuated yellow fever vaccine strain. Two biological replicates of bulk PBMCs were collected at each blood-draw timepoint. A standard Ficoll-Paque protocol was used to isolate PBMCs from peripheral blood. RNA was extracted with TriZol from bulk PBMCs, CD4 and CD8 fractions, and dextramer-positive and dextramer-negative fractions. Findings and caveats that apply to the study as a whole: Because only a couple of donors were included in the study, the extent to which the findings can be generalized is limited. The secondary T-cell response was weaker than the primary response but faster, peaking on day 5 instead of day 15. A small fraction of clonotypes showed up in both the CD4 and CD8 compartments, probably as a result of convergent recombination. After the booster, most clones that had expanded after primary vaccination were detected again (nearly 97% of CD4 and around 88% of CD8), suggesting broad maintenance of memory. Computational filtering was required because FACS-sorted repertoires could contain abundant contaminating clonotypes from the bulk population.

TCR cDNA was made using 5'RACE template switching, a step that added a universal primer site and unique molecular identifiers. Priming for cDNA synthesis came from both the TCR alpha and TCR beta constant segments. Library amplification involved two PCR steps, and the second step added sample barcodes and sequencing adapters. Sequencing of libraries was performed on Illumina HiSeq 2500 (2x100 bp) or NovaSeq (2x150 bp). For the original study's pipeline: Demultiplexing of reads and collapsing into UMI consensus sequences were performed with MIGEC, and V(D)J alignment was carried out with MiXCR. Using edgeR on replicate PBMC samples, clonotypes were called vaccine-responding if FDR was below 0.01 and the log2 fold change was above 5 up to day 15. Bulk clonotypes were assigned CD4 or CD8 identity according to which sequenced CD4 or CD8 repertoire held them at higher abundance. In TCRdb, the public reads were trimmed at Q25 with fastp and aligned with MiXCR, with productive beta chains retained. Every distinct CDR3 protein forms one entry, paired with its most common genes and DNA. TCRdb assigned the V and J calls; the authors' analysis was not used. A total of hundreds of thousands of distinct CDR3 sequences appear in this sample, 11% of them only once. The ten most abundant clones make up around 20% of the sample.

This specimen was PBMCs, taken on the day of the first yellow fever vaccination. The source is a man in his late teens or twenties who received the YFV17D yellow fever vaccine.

The DNA is as follows: TGCAGTGCAGCGGTGGCAGATGGCTACACCTTC. It encodes CSAAVADGYTF. The sequence links TRBV20-1 to TRBJ1-2; the D segment cannot be called with confidence. Taken from the germline V gene (reference sequence), the CDR1 and CDR2 loops are DFQATT and SNEGSKA. Measured from the cysteine to the phenylalanine, the CDR3 is 11 residues long. Of the read, only the CDR3 DNA is kept; its 33 bases are in frame from base 1. V is cut by 6 bases and J by 6 bases, and the space between the germline ends is 11 bases.